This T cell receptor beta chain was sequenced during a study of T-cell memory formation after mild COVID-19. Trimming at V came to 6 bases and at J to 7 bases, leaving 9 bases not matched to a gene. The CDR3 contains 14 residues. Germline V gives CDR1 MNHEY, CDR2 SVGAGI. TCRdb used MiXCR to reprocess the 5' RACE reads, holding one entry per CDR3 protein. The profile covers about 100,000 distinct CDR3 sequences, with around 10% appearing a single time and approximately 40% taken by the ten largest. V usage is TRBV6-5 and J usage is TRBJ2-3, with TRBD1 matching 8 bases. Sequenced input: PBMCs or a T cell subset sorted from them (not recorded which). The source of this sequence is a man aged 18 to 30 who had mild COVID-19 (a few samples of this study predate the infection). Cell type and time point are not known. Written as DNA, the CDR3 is TGTGCCAGCAGGTCGGGACAGGATATGCATACGCAGTATTTT. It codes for CASRSGQDMHTQYF.